The T cell receptor beta chain described here comes from a study of T cells in Graves' hyperthyroidism and ophthalmopathy. Study background: Blood from the periphery was taken at initial diagnosis, before any treatment.

An absence of ophthalmopathy progression within 18 months meant stable Graves' hyperthyroidism. PBMCs were obtained from about 10 ml fresh peripheral blood. RNA transcripts were the template for amplifying TCR beta CDR3 regions. First-round RT-PCR with HTBI primers amplified the TCR CDR3 region. TCRdb re-derived calls from the multiplex PCR reads in MiXCR, one entry per CDR3 protein. The sample records 650,000 to 750,000 distinct CDR3 sequences, 14% being singletons. The CDR3 totals 13 residues. Germline V lookup: CDR1 MNHEY, CDR2 SMNVEV (reference sequence). V lost 6 bases and J lost 8, with 16 bases in between.

The chain has TRBV27 and TRBJ1-1; D gene uncertain. Sequenced: blood. The sequence was collected from a woman in her late teens or twenties with Graves' hyperthyroidism. CDR3 region: CASSYGPNAEAFF. CDR3 DNA sequence: TGTGCCAGCAGCTACGGACCAAACGCGGAAGCTTTCTTT.